The 9 T cell receptor beta chains given below trace back to one sample, sequenced in a study of control samples from healthy donors and cancer patients. Generated by immunoSEQ multiplex PCR, the TCRdb table keeps only in-frame clones and is missing some. The repertoire holds 100,000 to 150,000 clones, 75% to 95% seen once, with about 2.3% in the top ten. The material sequenced was blood. The receptors originated from a man aged 35-49 years in good health.

V and J are TRBV5-1 and TRBJ2-5; D is unresolved. The CDR3 is 15 amino acids. Looked up from germline, CDR1 is SGHRS and CDR2 is YFSETQ. V was pared by 4 bases and J by 5 bases, with 18 bases between. Here the CDR3 reads CASSPFGLLGETQYF. CDR3 DNA sequence: TGCGCCAGCAGCCCCTTTGGCCTATTGGGTGAGACCCAGTACTTC. The whole variable domain, remainder taken from reference TRBV5-1 and TRBJ2-5, is KAGVTQTPRYLIKTRGQQVTLSCSPISGHRSVSWYQQTPGQGLQFLFEYFSETQRNKGNFPGRFSGRQFSNSRSEMNVSTLELGDSALYLCASSPFGLLGETQYFGPGTRLLVL.

The V gene is TRBV2, the J gene TRBJ1-2; D may be TRBD1 (5 bases). Trimming pared 7 bases from V and 0 bases from J, leaving 15 bases between. Germline CDR1 reads SNHLY; CDR2 reads FYNNEI. The CDR3 covers 15 residues. CDR3: CASILSTAPNYGYTF. The CDR3 DNA follows: TGTGCCAGCATTCTGTCGACAGCGCCTAACTATGGCTACACCTTC.

The J gene is TRBJ2-7, the V gene TRBV7-8, with D unresolved. Looked up from germline, CDR1 is SGHVS and CDR2 is FQNEAQ. This CDR3 comprises 13 residues. V dropped 1 base and J dropped 3 bases, with 7 bases sitting between them. The CDR3 loop is CASSLDTLYEQYF. CDR3 sequence (DNA): TGTGCCAGCAGCTTAGACACCCTCTACGAGCAGTACTTC.

This chain joins TRBV6-2 or TRBV6-3 and TRBJ1-5; perhaps TRBD1 as D (6 bases). This CDR3 contains 14 residues. The V end was cut by 5 bases, the J end by 4 bases, with 12 bases between. The germline V gene encodes CDR1 MNHEY and CDR2 SVGEGT. CDR3 residues: CASSPGHPNQPQHF. In nucleotides, the CDR3 is TGTGCCAGCAGTCCGGGACATCCGAATCAGCCCCAGCATTTT.

This clone occurred a few times. The CDR3 coding sequence is TGCGCCAGCAGCCCCTACAACCCGGGACCGCGAAGTTCACCCCTCCACTTT. It is translated as CASSPYNPGPRSSPLHF. This chain links TRBV5-1 with TRBJ1-6; maybe TRBD1 (5 bases). Per the germline V gene, CDR1 is SGHRS and CDR2 is YFSETQ. This CDR3 comprises 17 residues. V dropped 4 bases and J dropped 9 bases, with 23 bases sitting between them. Variable domain in full (rest from reference TRBV5-1 and TRBJ1-6): KAGVTQTPRYLIKTRGQQVTLSCSPISGHRSVSWYQQTPGQGLQFLFEYFSETQRNKGNFPGRFSGRQFSNSRSEMNVSTLELGDSALYLCASSPYNPGPRSSPLHFGNGTRLTVT.

This rearrangement joins TRBV23-1 to TRBJ1-2; 7 nucleotides line up with TRBD1. TRBV23-1 is placed among ORFs of uncertain function. The CDR3 has 13 amino acids. The trim removed 7 bases at V and 8 bases at J, leaving 10 bases unmatched. The CDR3 reads CASISPGGSGYTF. In nucleotides, the CDR3 is TGCGCCAGCATATCACCAGGGGGGAGCGGCTACACCTTC.

The V and J genes are TRBV4-1 and TRBJ1-4, with 8 nucleotides matching TRBD1. There are 15 residues in the CDR3. The trim removed 2 bases at V and 7 bases at J, leaving 6 bases unmatched. CDR1 and CDR2 (germline): MGHRA, YSYEKL. CDR3 amino acids: CASSQTGGVSEKLFF. The CDR3 DNA reads as TGCGCCAGCAGCCAAACAGGGGGAGTTAGTGAAAAACTGTTTTTT.

The rearrangement uses TRBV9 and TRBJ1-6, with D uncertain. V shed 3 bases and J shed 3 bases, with 4 bases lying between them. Germline V gene lookup returns CDR1 SGDLS and CDR2 YYNGEE. The CDR3 has 13 residues. CDR3: CASSGLYNSPLHF. The CDR3, as DNA: TGTGCCAGCAGCGGGCTCTATAATTCACCCCTCCACTTT.

This chain links TRBV27 with TRBJ2-1; D ambiguous. The germline V gene encodes CDR1 MNHEY and CDR2 SMNVEV (reference sequence). The length of the CDR3 is 13 residues. V was shortened by 6 bases and J by 3 bases, with 9 bases between the two germline ends. The CDR3 bases are TGTGCCAGCAGCCCTACCCTCTACAATGAGCAGTTCTTC. Translation gives CASSPTLYNEQFF.